This record concerns one TCR beta chain sequence. Its matching antigen is unknown. One entry per CDR3 protein, called by TCRdb with MiXCR from the 5' RACE reads. The sample records 35,000 to 50,000 distinct CDR3 sequences, roughly 21% being singletons. The sorted Tregs were CD4+CD25+CD127-/low cells. Findings and limits, study-wide: Tumor-infiltrating Treg TCR alpha and beta sequences overlapped most with tumor naive CD4+ T cells, then blood naive. The larger cohort examined one V-J beta rearrangement, not whole repertoires.

This TCR was sampled from a female donor with breast cancer. Sequencing was carried out using Tregs sorted from blood.

In DNA, the CDR3 is TGTGCCAGCAGTTTATGGATTTCCGGCAGGGCCCTGAACACTGAAGCTTTCTTT. This gives the protein CASSLWISGRALNTEAFF. The chain employs TRBV28 and TRBJ1-1, with a possible D match to TRBD1 (5 bases). CDR1 MDHEN and CDR2 SYDVKM come from the germline V gene. The V and J ends lost 0 bases and 0 bases respectively, with 17 bases between them. The CDR3 covers 18 residues.